This entry concerns a single T cell receptor (beta chain). Its antigen is unidentified. This sample was included in a study of blood T cells in healthy people across ages. Regarding the study as a whole: Those diversity estimates obtained from one million T cells were thought to be underestimates. With age, beta diversity per million T cells declined roughly linearly, significantly by 40. Aged donors had fewer naive CD4+ cells and lower diversity than long-lived donors.

A J-beta primer mix and a sample-barcoded 5' primer were used in a second PCR of roughly 6 to 12 cycles. With 12 random nucleotides, a template-switch adaptor tagged each individual cDNA molecule. One entry per CDR3 protein, called by TCRdb with MiXCR from the 5' RACE reads. The sample consists of 800,000 or so distinct CDR3 sequences, less than 60% of them appearing once. Germline loops: CDR1 MDHEN, CDR2 SYDVKM. The V and J ends lost 7 bases and 0 bases respectively, with 13 bases between them. This CDR3 contains 14 residues. This TCR came from a man aged 80 or over in good health. Sequenced input: blood. The V call is TRBV28, the J call TRBJ2-7, with D possibly being TRBD2 (5 bases). CDR3 sequence reads: CASTGVWSSYEQYF. The CDR3 region has the DNA TGTGCCAGCACCGGGGTTTGGAGCTCCTACGAGCAGTACTTC.